This T cell receptor (beta chain) was sequenced for a study of regulatory T cells in long-lasting Graves disease. This CDR3 spans 9 amino acids. Germline CDR1 is MDHEN and CDR2 is SYDVKM. Described time point: newly diagnosed GD, antithyroid drugs for less than 3 months. Scientists built the TCR library using RNA that was extracted from PBMCs. In regard to this clonotype: The junction departs from germline at one end; a sequencing error may be responsible.

Arm-PCR of CDR3 regions and iRepertoire HTBI primers were the basis on which TCR beta libraries were built. TCRdb reprocessed the multiplex PCR reads via MiXCR and lists one record per CDR3 protein. This sample yields fewer than 550,000 distinct CDR3 sequences, of which roughly 15% are seen a single time; about a quarter belongs to the top ten. These data were likewise used in another study, on T cells in Graves' hyperthyroidism and ophthalmopathy.

The V gene is TRBV28, the J gene TRBJ2-1; 8 nucleotides match TRBD2. The origin of this receptor is a young woman with Graves disease. The material was peripheral blood mononuclear cells (PBMCs), obtained at new diagnosis, from a patient treated with antithyroid drugs. DNA for the CDR3: TGTGCCAGCAGCGGGAGGGCGATCTTC. Its translation: CASSGRAIF.